The entry that follows covers one T cell receptor beta chain sequence. Its specificity is not known. V lost 5 bases to trimming and J lost 1 base; unmatched junction nucleotides: 3. This CDR3 contains 14 residues. Germline CDR1 is SGHRS and CDR2 is YFSETQ. This entry is derived from a study of spatial heterogeneity in lung cancer. Whole-study context: Raw sequencing reads included, on average, more than 8.5 appearances of each unique TCR and UMI combination.

Every cDNA TCR molecule received its own unique molecular identifier. One entry per CDR3 protein results from TCRdb running MiXCR on the 5' RACE reads. The sample includes 2,000 or so distinct CDR3 sequences, approximately 8.4% of them seen just once. Points from the study as a whole: How many expanded intratumoral alpha and beta TCRs were present tracked the tumor mutation count, which was a count of nonsynonymous mutations.

Time point indicated: sample taken at primary tumor resection. The donor population consisted of approximately 79 patients with untreated, early-stage non-small cell lung cancer. V usage is TRBV5-1 and J usage is TRBJ2-7; 10 bases are a match to TRBD1. This sample comprised lung tumor tissue, obtained at surgery. The receptor was derived from a male donor with early-stage non-small cell lung cancer. CDR3 bases: TGCGCCAGCAGGCGGGACAGGGGATCCTACGAGCAGTACTTC. This encodes CASRRDRGSYEQYF.